The clone carrying this TCR beta chain was detected a few times. Its antigen is unidentified. This sample was included in a study of regulatory T cells in long-lasting Graves disease. Study results and caveats: Preferential use of TRBV28, TRBJ1-2 and TRBJ2-5 was seen in persistent disease.

CDR3 regions were amplified by Arm-PCR using iRepertoire HTBI primers to build TCR beta libraries. TCRdb re-called the multiplex PCR reads with MiXCR, one entry per CDR3 protein. The sample lists approximately 540,000 distinct CDR3 sequences; more than 10% were seen once. CDR3 size: 15 residues. V was cut by 0 bases and J by 8 bases, with 14 bases left in between. Germline V gene lookup returns CDR1 SGDLS and CDR2 YYNGEE. Time point meaning: newly diagnosed GD, antithyroid drugs for less than 3 months. Isolated PBMC RNA provided the starting material for the TCR library. Patient provenance is recorded as an endocrinology department in Xi'an, China. The same sample was also studied in work on T cells in Graves' hyperthyroidism and ophthalmopathy. That source reports: Most thyroid clonotypes with frequency above 0.001 were detected in blood.

The source was peripheral blood mononuclear cells (PBMCs), collected at new diagnosis, from a patient treated with antithyroid drugs. The receptor comes from a woman aged 25 to 45 with Graves disease. This chain connects TRBV9 to TRBJ1-4, with D perhaps matching TRBD1 (6 bases). The chain's CDR3 is CASSVDGGAQEKLFF. The CDR3 DNA is TGTGCCAGCAGCGTAGATGGGGGGGCTCAAGAAAAACTGTTTTTT. Full variable domain (remainder filled in from reference TRBV9 and TRBJ1-4): DSGVTQTPKHLITATGQRVTLRCSPRSGDLSVYWYQQSLDQGLQFLIQYYNGEERAKGNILERFSAQQFPDLHSELNLSSLELGDSALYFCASSVDGGAQEKLFFGSGTQLSVL.